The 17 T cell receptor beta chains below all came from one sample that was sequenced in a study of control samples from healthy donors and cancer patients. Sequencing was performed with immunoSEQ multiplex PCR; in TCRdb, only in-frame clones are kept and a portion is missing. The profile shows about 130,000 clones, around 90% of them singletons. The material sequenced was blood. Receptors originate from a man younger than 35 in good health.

CDR3 nucleotide sequence: TGTGCCAGCACAAGCGGACAGGGGGGGGAAAAACTGTTTTTT. Translation gives CASTSGQGGEKLFF. The chain has TRBV28 and TRBJ1-4; 10 nucleotides line up with TRBD1. The germline V gene has CDR1 MDHEN and CDR2 SYDVKM. CDR3 length: 14 amino acids. The V segment lost 7 bases and the J segment 8 bases; nucleotides outside the gene matches: 7.

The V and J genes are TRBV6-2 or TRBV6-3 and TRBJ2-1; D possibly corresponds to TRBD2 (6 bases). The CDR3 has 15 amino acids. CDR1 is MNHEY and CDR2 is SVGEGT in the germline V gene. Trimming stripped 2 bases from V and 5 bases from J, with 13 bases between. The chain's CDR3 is CASSYGLARDNEQFF. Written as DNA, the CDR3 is TGTGCCAGCAGTTACGGGCTAGCGAGGGACAATGAGCAGTTCTTC.

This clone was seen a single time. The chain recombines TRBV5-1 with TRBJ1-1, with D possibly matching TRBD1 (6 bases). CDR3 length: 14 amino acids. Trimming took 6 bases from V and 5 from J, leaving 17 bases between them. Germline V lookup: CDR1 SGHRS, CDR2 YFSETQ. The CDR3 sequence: CASTQSGQGTEAFF. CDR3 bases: TGCGCCAGCACCCAGTCGGGCCAGGGGACTGAAGCTTTCTTT.

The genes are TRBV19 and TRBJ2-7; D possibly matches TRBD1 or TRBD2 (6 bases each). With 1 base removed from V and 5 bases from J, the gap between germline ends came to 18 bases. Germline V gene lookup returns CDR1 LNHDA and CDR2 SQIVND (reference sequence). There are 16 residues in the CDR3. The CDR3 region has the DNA TGTGCCAGTAGTATAGGGGGGGCAGGGCAGGCTAACGAGCAGTACGTC. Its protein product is CASSIGGAGQANEQYV.

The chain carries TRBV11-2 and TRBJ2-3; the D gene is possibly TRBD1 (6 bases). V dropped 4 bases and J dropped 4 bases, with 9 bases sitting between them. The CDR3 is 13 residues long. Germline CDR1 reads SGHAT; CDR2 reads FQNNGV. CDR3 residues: CASSYRVADTQYF. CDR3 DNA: TGTGCCAGCAGCTACAGGGTTGCAGATACGCAGTATTTT.

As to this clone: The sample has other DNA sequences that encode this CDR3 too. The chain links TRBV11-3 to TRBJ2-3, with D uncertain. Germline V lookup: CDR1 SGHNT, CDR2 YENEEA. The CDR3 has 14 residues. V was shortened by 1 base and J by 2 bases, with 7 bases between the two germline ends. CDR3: CASSLARSTDTQYF. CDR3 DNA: TGTGCCAGCAGCTTAGCCCGATCCACAGATACGCAGTATTTT.

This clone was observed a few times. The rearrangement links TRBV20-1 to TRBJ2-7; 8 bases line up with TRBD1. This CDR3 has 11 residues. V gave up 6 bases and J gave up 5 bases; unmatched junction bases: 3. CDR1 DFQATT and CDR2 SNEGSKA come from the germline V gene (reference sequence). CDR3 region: CSATGAHEQYF. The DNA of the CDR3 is TGCAGTGCGACAGGGGCTCACGAGCAGTACTTC.

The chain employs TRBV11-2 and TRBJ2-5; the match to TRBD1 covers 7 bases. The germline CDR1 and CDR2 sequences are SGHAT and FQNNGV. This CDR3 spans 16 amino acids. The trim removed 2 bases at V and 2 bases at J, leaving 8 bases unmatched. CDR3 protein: CASSLPRGSLQETQYF. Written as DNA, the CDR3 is TGTGCCAGCAGCTTACCCAGGGGGTCCCTACAAGAGACCCAGTACTTC.

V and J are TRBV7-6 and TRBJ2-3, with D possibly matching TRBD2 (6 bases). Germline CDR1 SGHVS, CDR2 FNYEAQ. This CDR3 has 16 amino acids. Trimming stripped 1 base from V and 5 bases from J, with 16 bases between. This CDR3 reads CASSLGPFGSGDTQYF. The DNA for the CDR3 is TGTGCCAGCAGCTTAGGCCCATTCGGGAGCGGAGATACGCAGTATTTT.

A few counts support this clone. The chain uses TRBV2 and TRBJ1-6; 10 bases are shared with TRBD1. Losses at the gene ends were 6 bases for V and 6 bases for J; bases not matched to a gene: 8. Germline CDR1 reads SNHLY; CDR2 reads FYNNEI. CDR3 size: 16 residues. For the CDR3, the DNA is TGTGCCAGCAGCGCGGACAGGGGGTCTCGTAATTCACCCCTCCACTTT. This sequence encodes CASSADRGSRNSPLHF.

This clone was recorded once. The CDR3 spells CASSQETGDSYVEQFF. In nucleotides, the CDR3 is TGCGCCAGCAGCCAAGAAACGGGGGACTCGTATGTTGAGCAGTTCTTC. The chain joins TRBV4-3 to TRBJ2-1; TRBD2 might be the D (6 bases). Trimming removed 0 bases from V and 9 bases from J, with 18 bases in between. This CDR3 has 16 amino acids. In germline, CDR1 is LGHNA, CDR2 YSLEER.

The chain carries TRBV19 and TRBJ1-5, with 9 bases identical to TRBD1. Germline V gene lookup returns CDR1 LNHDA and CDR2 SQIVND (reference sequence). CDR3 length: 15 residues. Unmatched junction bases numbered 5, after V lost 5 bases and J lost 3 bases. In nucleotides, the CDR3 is TGTGCCAGTAGTGAGGGGACAGGGAACAATCAGCCCCAGCATTTT. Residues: CASSEGTGNNQPQHF.

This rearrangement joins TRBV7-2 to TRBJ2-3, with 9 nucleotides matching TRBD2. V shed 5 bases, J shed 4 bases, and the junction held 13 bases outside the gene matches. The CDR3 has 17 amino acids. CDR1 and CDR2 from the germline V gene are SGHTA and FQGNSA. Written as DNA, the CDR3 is TGTGCCAGCAGCCAACGGCTAGCGGGATTTATTCCAGATACGCAGTATTTT. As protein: CASSQRLAGFIPDTQYF.

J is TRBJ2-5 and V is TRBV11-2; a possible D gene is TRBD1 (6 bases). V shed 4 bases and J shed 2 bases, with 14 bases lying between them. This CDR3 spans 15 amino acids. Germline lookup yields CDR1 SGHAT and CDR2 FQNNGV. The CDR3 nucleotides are TGTGCCAGCAGCTCGCCGGGACACCCACAAGAGACCCAGTACTTC. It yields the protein CASSSPGHPQETQYF.

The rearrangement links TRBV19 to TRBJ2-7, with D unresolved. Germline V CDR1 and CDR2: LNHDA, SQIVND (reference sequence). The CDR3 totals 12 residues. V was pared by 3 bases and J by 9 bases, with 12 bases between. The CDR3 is CASSIEKGGQYF. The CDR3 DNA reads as TGTGCCAGTAGTATCGAAAAGGGTGGGCAGTACTTC.

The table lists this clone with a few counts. CDR3 coding DNA: TGTGCCAGCAGTTACCAACCAATCGGACAGGAGGCGGGCTACACCTTC. This codes for CASSYQPIGQEAGYTF. The chain combines TRBV6-5 with TRBJ1-2, with TRBD1 identical over 7 bases. CDR1 is MNHEY and CDR2 is SVGAGI in the germline V gene. This CDR3 has 16 residues. The V gene end was trimmed by 2 bases and the J gene end by 8 bases; junction bases not matched to a gene: 14.

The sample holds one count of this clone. This chain's CDR3 is CAWSGGTVNTEAFF. The CDR3 DNA reads TGTGCCTGGAGTGGTGGGACAGTCAACACTGAAGCTTTCTTT. The rearrangement uses TRBV30 and TRBJ1-1; 7 bases are a match to TRBD1. The J segment lost 2 bases and the V segment lost 1 base, leaving 4 bases of the junction unmatched. CDR3 size: 14 residues. Germline values: CDR1 GTSNPN, CDR2 SVGIG (reference sequence).